The source of this TCR beta chain is a study of T cells in Graves' hyperthyroidism and ophthalmopathy. RNA transcripts yielded amplified TCR beta CDR3 regions. HTBI primers were used for first-round RT-PCR of the TCR CDR3. One entry per CDR3 protein, called by TCRdb with MiXCR from the multiplex PCR reads. Found here are fewer than 750,000 distinct CDR3 sequences, about 14% of them singletons; the top ten hold around 13%. The sample holds a few counts of this clonotype. Antigen unknown. With 4 bases removed from V and 2 bases from J, the gap between germline ends came to 12 bases. Germline CDR1 is LNHDA and CDR2 is SQIVND (reference sequence). The CDR3 sequence is 14 residues long. Study-level findings and limits: Before onset, ophthalmopathy was predicted by the model a median 6.5 months earlier. Through a model of 13 V-J features, ophthalmopathy was separated from stable hyperthyroidism.

Ophthalmopathy cases scored 3 or more on the Clinical Activity Score and 4 or more on NOSPECS grade, with duration below 3 months. Uncontrolled infection, other autoimmune disease, pregnancy or lactation barred patients from enrollment. The sample taken for sequencing was blood. The V call is TRBV19, the J call TRBJ2-7, with TRBD1 as a possible D gene (6 bases). The source is a woman aged 50 to 60 with Graves' ophthalmopathy. As DNA, the CDR3 is TGTGCCAGTAGTAACGATCAGGGGACCTACGAGCAGTACTTC. Translating it yields CASSNDQGTYEQYF.